This T cell receptor beta chain was identified during a study of shared clonotypes between healthy human individuals. Study-level information: Donors consisted of two women and a few men between 18 and 49.

About this clone itself: Other DNA sequences within the sample encode an identical CDR3.

The V and J ends lost 4 bases and 2 bases respectively, with 6 bases between them. Germline-derived CDR1 and CDR2 are GTSNPN and SVGIG (reference sequence). The CDR3 has 12 residues. Assay runs were performed at deep level. Data came from immunoSEQ multiplex PCR; TCRdb stores just in-frame clones and leaves some out. In the table there are approximately 2.5 million clones, more than 80% of which are singletons. Caucasian adults living in Nashville, Tennessee, provided all samples. Naive CD45RA+ and memory CD45RA-negative subsets were split from CD4+ cells. The TCR originated in a man between 18 and 29 years old in good health. The chain combines TRBV30 with TRBJ1-5; D perhaps matches TRBD1 (6 bases). Sequences were obtained from naive CD4+ T cells sorted from blood. Subset noted: CD45RA+ positively selected. The DNA for the CDR3 is TGTGCCTGGAACAGGGGCAATCAGCCCCAGCATTTT. Its translation is CAWNRGNQPQHF. The full variable domain, with the rest looked up from reference TRBV30 and TRBJ1-5, is SQTIHQWPATLVQPVGSPLSLECTVEGTSNPNLYWYRQAAGRGLQLLFYSVGIGQISSEVPQNLSASRPQDRQFILSSKKLLLSDSGFYLCAWNRGNQPQHFGDGTRLSIL.